These 27 T cell receptor beta chains were all obtained from the same sample, sequenced in a study of CD4+ T cells in melanoma. Using immunoSEQ multiplex PCR, the repertoire was profiled, and TCRdb retains in-frame clones only, with some absent. The sample contains 11,000 or so clones, roughly three quarters of which appear only once. The sequenced sample was cells from a culture (not recorded whether cultured in vitro). These receptors originate from a human donor with melanoma.

The chain carries TRBV2 and TRBJ1-2; 8 nucleotides line up with TRBD1. The ends lost 6 bases at V and 7 bases at J; junction bases unmatched: 1. The CDR3 extends over 11 amino acids. Germline CDR1 SNHLY, CDR2 FYNNEI. This CDR3 is CASSDRGGYTF. The CDR3 DNA reads as TGTGCCAGCAGCGACAGGGGTGGCTACACCTTC. The full variable domain, its missing parts supplied by reference TRBV2 and TRBJ1-2, is EPEVTQTPSHQVTQMGQEVILRCVPISNHLYFYWYRQILGQKVEFLVSFYNNEISEKSEIFDDQFSVERPDGSNFTLKIRSTKLEDSAMYFCASSDRGGYTFGSGTRLTVV.

This clone is a singleton in its sample. V is TRBV7-9 and J is TRBJ2-3; D uncertain. CDR3 length: 15 amino acids. The germline V and J ends were trimmed by 2 bases and 0 bases, with 9 bases remaining between them. Germline V gene sequence: CDR1 SEHNR, CDR2 FQNEAQ (reference sequence). The CDR3 coding sequence is TGTGCCAGCAGCTTAAGGGTTTCGAGCACAGATACGCAGTATTTT. It is translated as CASSLRVSSTDTQYF.

This clone has only a few counts. This sequence joins TRBV5-5 and TRBJ2-7; D unresolved. CDR3 size: 15 residues. Germline loops: CDR1 SGHKS, CDR2 YYEKEE (reference sequence). Trimming took 1 base from V and 2 from J, leaving 13 bases between them. The CDR3 spells CASSLWAFGPYEQYF. CDR3 nucleotide sequence: TGTGCCAGCAGCTTGTGGGCTTTCGGTCCCTACGAGCAGTACTTC.

The rearrangement uses TRBV18 and TRBJ2-7, with 9 positions matching TRBD1. Germline V gene data show CDR1 as KGHSH and CDR2 as LQKENI. The CDR3 is 15 amino acids. The J segment lost 3 bases and the V segment lost 3 bases, leaving 6 bases of the junction unmatched. The DNA for the CDR3 is TGTGCCAGCTCACCGCCGGGACAGGGAAACTACGAGCAGTACTTC. This sequence encodes CASSPPGQGNYEQYF.

J is TRBJ1-1 and V is TRBV5-1; D might be TRBD1 (6 bases). Trimming cost V 2 bases and J 3 bases, with 11 bases left between them. Germline CDR1 is SGHRS and CDR2 is YFSETQ. The CDR3 has 14 residues. CDR3 protein: CASSLSGVDTEAFF. CDR3 coding DNA: TGCGCCAGCAGCTTATCAGGGGTAGACACTGAAGCTTTCTTT. Looking up the rest from reference TRBV5-1 and TRBJ1-1 gives the full variable domain: KAGVTQTPRYLIKTRGQQVTLSCSPISGHRSVSWYQQTPGQGLQFLFEYFSETQRNKGNFPGRFSGRQFSNSRSEMNVSTLELGDSALYLCASSLSGVDTEAFFGQGTRLTVV.

This clone was picked up a small number of times. The chain has TRBV2 and TRBJ2-1; D is undetermined. The CDR3 is made up of 14 amino acids. Germline CDR1 SNHLY, CDR2 FYNNEI. Deletions cut 3 bases from V and 4 bases from J, with 10 bases between. The CDR3 sequence: CASSEIRWYNEQFF. For the CDR3, the DNA is TGTGCCAGCAGTGAGATACGCTGGTACAATGAGCAGTTCTTC.

There are a few counts of this clone. The chain combines TRBV30 with TRBJ2-7, with 7 positions matching TRBD1. There are 12 residues in the CDR3. J was trimmed by 3 bases and V by 6 bases; bases with no gene match: 5. From germline, CDR1 is GTSNPN and CDR2 SVGIG (reference sequence). The CDR3 bases are TGTGCCTGTGGGACAGCAATCTACGAGCAGTACTTC. It yields the protein CACGTAIYEQYF.

This chain's CDR3 is CASHRTGGNTDTQYF. CDR3 coding DNA: TGTGCCAGCCATAGGACAGGGGGCAACACAGATACGCAGTATTTT. The chain links TRBV7-8 to TRBJ2-3, with TRBD1 matching 11 bases. Losses at the gene ends were 8 bases for V and 2 bases for J; bases not matched to a gene: 6. The CDR3 is 15 residues long. The germline V gene encodes CDR1 SGHVS and CDR2 FQNEAQ.

This rearrangement joins TRBV5-6 to TRBJ2-1; 7 nucleotides align to TRBD2. CDR1 SGHDT and CDR2 YYEEEE come from the germline V gene. The length of the CDR3 is 16 residues. The trim removed 0 bases at V and 6 bases at J, leaving 9 bases unmatched. CDR3 coding DNA: TGTGCCAGCAGCTTGGGACTAGCAGCGATTATCAATGAGCAGTTCTTC. Encoded protein: CASSLGLAAIINEQFF.

CDR3: CASSFLALGGELFF. In DNA, the CDR3 is TGTGCCAGCAGCTTTCTGGCGCTCGGAGGGGAGCTGTTTTTT. The chain couples TRBV11-3 to TRBJ2-2; D unresolved. Trimming pared 3 bases from V and 8 bases from J, leaving 13 bases between. The CDR3 spans 14 residues. Per the germline V gene, CDR1 is SGHNT and CDR2 is YENEEA.

The chain combines TRBV7-3 with TRBJ1-2; TRBD1 agrees at 9 bases. CDR1 is SGHTA, CDR2 FQGTGA, per germline. The CDR3 extends over 16 amino acids. Trimming removed 2 bases from V and 7 bases from J; junction bases left unmatched: 11. DNA of the CDR3: TGTGCCAGCAGCTTAGACCCGGGACAGGGAATAATTGGCTACACCTTC. Amino acid sequence: CASSLDPGQGIIGYTF.

This chain joins TRBV11-2 and TRBJ1-1, with D unresolved. This CDR3 spans 14 amino acids. Germline CDR1 SGHAT, CDR2 FQNNGV. V was clipped by 2 bases and J by 4 bases, with 11 bases between them. Here the CDR3 reads CASSLTGVSTEAFF. The CDR3 bases are TGTGCCAGCAGCTTAACGGGAGTAAGCACTGAAGCTTTCTTT.

The chain combines TRBV7-2 with TRBJ1-3; the D gene is possibly TRBD1 (5 bases). The CDR3 covers 18 residues. Between the trimmed V and J ends, which lost 4 bases and 0 bases, there was a span of 19 bases. Germline CDR1 SGHTA, CDR2 FQGNSA. The CDR3 spells CASSSGSGSPNSGNTIYF. The CDR3 coding sequence is TGTGCCAGCAGCTCAGGGAGCGGCAGTCCAAACTCTGGAAACACCATATATTTT.

V usage is TRBV5-1 and J usage is TRBJ2-5; possibly TRBD1 or TRBD2 for D (5 bases each). This CDR3 region has 15 residues. V dropped 4 bases and J dropped 3 bases, with 16 bases sitting between them. CDR1 is SGHRS and CDR2 is YFSETQ in the germline V gene. The CDR3 DNA sequence: TGCGCCAGCAGCAGAACCGGGACCCCGGAAGAGACCCAGTACTTC. Its translation: CASSRTGTPEETQYF.

This clone was recorded once. The rearrangement joins TRBV6-6 to TRBJ1-1; a possible D gene is TRBD1 (5 bases). Per germline, CDR1 MNHNY and CDR2 SVGAGI (reference sequence). Trimming took 0 bases from V and 1 from J, leaving 9 bases between them. The CDR3 contains 15 residues. CDR3: CASSYSWGTNTEAFF. The CDR3 DNA reads as TGTGCCAGCAGTTACTCGTGGGGGACGAACACTGAAGCTTTCTTT.

This clone was seen only once. The CDR3 DNA is TGTGCCAGCAGCCCCGTATTGTGGGGGCTAATGGTGGCCGGGGAGCTGTTTTTT. The encoded protein is CASSPVLWGLMVAGELFF. The chain couples TRBV4-2 to TRBJ2-2, with D possibly TRBD1 on 6 matching bases. The CDR3 covers 18 residues. V was clipped by 4 bases and J by 6 bases, with 24 bases between them. Germline values: CDR1 LGHNA, CDR2 YNFKEQ.

This CDR3 reads CASSNRGTGANVLTF. The CDR3 DNA follows: TGTGCCAGCAGCAACCGCGGGACTGGGGCCAACGTCCTGACTTTC. The gene calls are TRBV9 and TRBJ2-6; TRBD2 might be the D (6 bases). Germline loops: CDR1 SGDLS, CDR2 YYNGEE. The CDR3 is made up of 15 amino acids. Trimming cost V 4 bases and J 2 bases, with 10 bases left between them.

This chain uses TRBV10-2 with TRBJ2-7; 9 bases line up with TRBD1. The CDR3 covers 13 residues. Germline CDR1 WSHSY, CDR2 SAAADI. The junction had 5 bases not matched to a gene; V was cut back by 7 bases and J by 4 bases. Written as DNA, the CDR3 is TGCGCCAGCACCCCGGGACAGGGATACGAGCAGTACTTC. It codes for CASTPGQGYEQYF.

The chain couples TRBV10-3 to TRBJ2-6, with D hard to call. V was trimmed by 3 bases and J by 0 bases, leaving 9 bases between them. CDR1 and CDR2 from the germline V gene are ENHRY and SYGVKD. The CDR3 covers 16 residues. CDR3 residues: CAISDHATSGANVLTF. The CDR3 DNA is TGTGCCATCAGTGATCACGCCACCTCTGGGGCCAACGTCCTGACTTTC.

This chain uses TRBV10-3 with TRBJ1-2, with a weak D call TRBD1 (6 bases). The CDR3 has 12 residues. V was pared by 4 bases and J by 6 bases, with 9 bases between. Germline lookup yields CDR1 ENHRY and CDR2 SYGVKD. This CDR3 is CAISGDRNGYTF. Here the CDR3 DNA reads TGTGCCATCAGTGGAGACAGGAATGGCTACACCTTC.

The chain couples TRBV9 to TRBJ1-2, with D possibly matching TRBD1 (5 bases). This CDR3 is 16 amino acids long. The V gene lost 4 bases and the J gene lost 3 bases, with 19 bases spanning the gap. CDR1 is SGDLS and CDR2 is YYNGEE in the germline V gene. The CDR3 sequence is CASSRRLLDTDYGYTF. The CDR3, as DNA: TGTGCCAGCAGCAGACGACTCCTGGACACGGACTATGGCTACACCTTC.

The chain recombines TRBV6-5 with TRBJ2-2; TRBD1 matches at 8 bases. The CDR3 has 13 residues. Germline loops: CDR1 MNHEY, CDR2 SVGAGI. V trimming: 7 bases; J trimming: 4 bases; junction bases outside the gene matches: 2. In nucleotides, the CDR3 is TGTGCCAGCATCAGGGGGCGCACCGGGGAGCTGTTTTTT. Its translation: CASIRGRTGELFF.

The chain employs TRBV18 and TRBJ1-6; 7 nucleotides line up with TRBD1. Trimming removed 6 bases from V and 9 bases from J; junction bases left unmatched: 8. There are 14 residues in the CDR3. Germline lookup yields CDR1 KGHSH and CDR2 LQKENI. As DNA, the CDR3 is TGTGCCAGCTCCCCGGCACAGGGGAGTTCACCCCTCCACTTT. It translates to CASSPAQGSSPLHF. The whole variable domain, filled in from reference TRBV18 and TRBJ1-6, reads NAGVMQNPRHLVRRRGQEARLRCSPMKGHSHVYWYRQLPEEGLKFMVYLQKENIIDESGMPKERFSAEFPKEGPSILRIQQVVRGDSAAYFCASSPAQGSSPLHFGNGTRLTVT.

By its share, this clone is medium-sized. The V gene is TRBV2, the J gene TRBJ1-4; 7 bases fit TRBD1. The CDR3 is 14 amino acids. Germline V gene data show CDR1 as SNHLY and CDR2 as FYNNEI. V shed 4 bases and J 8 bases; nucleotides not matched to a gene: 7. The CDR3 loop reads CASSVRLGGEKLFF. CDR3 DNA: TGTGCCAGCAGTGTCCGCTTAGGGGGCGAAAAACTGTTTTTT.

V and J are TRBV7-2 and TRBJ2-1; tentatively, D is TRBD2 (6 bases). From germline, CDR1 is SGHTA and CDR2 FQGNSA. Trimming took off 5 bases at V and 4 bases at J, with 21 bases between the two ends. The CDR3 sequence is 17 residues long. CDR3 protein: CASSLSGTRTTYNEQFF. The CDR3 region has the DNA TGTGCCAGCAGCCTATCCGGGACTCGCACAACGTACAATGAGCAGTTCTTC.

The rearrangement joins TRBV5-6 to TRBJ1-2; no firm D call. The CDR3 has 15 residues. With 3 bases removed from V and 5 bases from J, the gap between germline ends came to 17 bases. Looked up from germline, CDR1 is SGHDT and CDR2 is YYEEEE. The CDR3 region has the DNA TGTGCCAGCAGCTACTTAAGAGGGCTGGAGTATGGCTACACCTTC. Amino acids: CASSYLRGLEYGYTF.

The chain carries TRBV19 and TRBJ2-2; TRBD1 matches at 11 bases. Germline V gives CDR1 LNHDA, CDR2 SQIVND (reference sequence). V gave up 5 bases and J gave up 7 bases; unmatched junction bases: 6. This CDR3 contains 15 residues. CDR3 DNA: TGTGCCAGTAGTCGGGGACAGGGGGACTACGGGGAGCTGTTTTTT. Translated: CASSRGQGDYGELFF.